This section outlines one T cell receptor (beta chain) sequence together with its context. An end of the junction differs from the germline gene, which may be a read error. CDR3 size: 13 residues. CDR1 MNHEY and CDR2 SVGEGT come from the germline V gene. The template was RNA from unsorted bulk tissue. More than 3 cm separated this lung sample from the edge of the tumor. Three rounds of nested PCR, following a modified ARM-PCR protocol, produced the TCRbeta library. A single record per CDR3 protein comes from TCRdb applying MiXCR to the multiplex PCR reads. This table holds roughly 49,000 distinct CDR3 sequences, about 70% found once. This record belongs to a study of tumor and adjacent non-tumor tissue in lung cancer. About the research overall: Patients were aged roughly 30 to 76, 10 men and 5 women, stage I to III.

The rearrangement joins TRBV6-2 or TRBV6-3 to TRBJ1-5; D remains ambiguous. Sequenced material: distant non-tumor lung tissue. This clonotype was obtained from a woman aged 60-75 years with non-small cell lung cancer. In DNA, the CDR3 is TGTTCCAGCAGTTCCCATGACAATCAACCCCAGCATTTT. Protein: CSSSSHDNQPQHF.